Listed here is a single TCR beta chain. Germline-derived CDR1 and CDR2 are LGHDT and YNNKEL (reference sequence). The CDR3 sequence is 15 residues long. Trimming removed 3 bases at V and 2 bases at J, with 8 bases between. Authors' analysis steps: Using reference gene primer amplification, nucleated cell counts were estimated. TCRdb keeps only in-frame clones here, not all; method: immunoSEQ multiplex PCR. The V and J calls and clone size were taken over from that table, and D and trimming were inferred from the DNA. The table shows roughly 57,000 clones, with 80% to 90% occurring only once. The sample is drawn from a study of blood T cell repertoires in COVID-19.

The clonotype comes from a woman in her sixties or seventies with COVID-19, enrolled during active disease. J is TRBJ2-6 and V is TRBV3-1 (or the pseudogene TRBV3-2); D remains unclear. The source material was peripheral blood. CDR3: CASSHQETGANVLTF. CDR3 bases: TGTGCCAGCAGCCATCAAGAGACTGGGGCCAACGTCCTGACTTTC.